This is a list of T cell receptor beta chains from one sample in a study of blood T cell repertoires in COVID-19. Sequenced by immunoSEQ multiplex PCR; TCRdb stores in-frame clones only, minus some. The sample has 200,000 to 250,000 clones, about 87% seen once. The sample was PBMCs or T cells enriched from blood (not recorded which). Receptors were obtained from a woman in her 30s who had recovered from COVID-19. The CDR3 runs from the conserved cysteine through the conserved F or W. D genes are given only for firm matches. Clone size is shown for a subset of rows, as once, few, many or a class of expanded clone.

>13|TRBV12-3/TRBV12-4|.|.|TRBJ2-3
CASSFSGFGTQYF
TGTGCCAGCAGTTTCTCGGGTTTCGGTACGCAGTATTTT
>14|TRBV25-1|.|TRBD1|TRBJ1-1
CASRGDREYLEAFF
TGTGCCAGCAGGGGGGACAGGGAGTACCTTGAAGCTTTCTTT
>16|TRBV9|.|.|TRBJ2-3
CASSVGAATSTDTQYF
TGTGCCAGCAGCGTAGGAGCGGCCACTAGCACAGATACGCAGTATTTT
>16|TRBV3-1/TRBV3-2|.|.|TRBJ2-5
CASSRQPGLTQETQYF
TGTGCCAGCAGCCGCCAACCGGGACTCACACAAGAGACCCAGTACTTC
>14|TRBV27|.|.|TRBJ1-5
CASAVSYSNQPQHF
TGTGCCAGCGCGGTCTCTTATAGCAATCAGCCCCAGCATTTT
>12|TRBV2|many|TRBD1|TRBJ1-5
CASGQGYQPQHF
TGTGCCAGCGGACAGGGTTATCAGCCCCAGCATTTT
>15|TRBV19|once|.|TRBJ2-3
CASSETRDSTDTQYF
TGTGCCAGTAGCGAAACTAGAGATAGTACAGATACGCAGTATTTT
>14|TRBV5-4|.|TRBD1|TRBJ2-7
CASSSLGQGYEQYF
TGTGCCAGCAGCTCTCTCGGACAGGGCTACGAGCAGTACTTC
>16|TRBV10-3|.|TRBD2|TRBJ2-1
CAISVSTSGGANEQFF
TGTGCCATCAGTGTATCGACTAGCGGGGGGGCCAATGAGCAGTTCTTC
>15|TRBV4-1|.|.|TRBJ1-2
CASSQVGREVDGYTF
TGCGCCAGCAGCCAAGTAGGCAGGGAAGTGGATGGCTACACCTTC
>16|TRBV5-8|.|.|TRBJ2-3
CASSPGTRARTDTQYF
TGTGCCAGCAGCCCTGGTACCAGGGCGCGCACAGATACGCAGTATTTT
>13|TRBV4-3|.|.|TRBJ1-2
CASSQGSPLGYTF
TGCGCCAGCAGCCAGGGCAGCCCTTTAGGCTACACCTTC
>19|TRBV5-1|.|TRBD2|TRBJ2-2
CASSLVPGLAGENTGELFF
TGCGCCAGCAGCTTGGTTCCGGGACTAGCGGGGGAGAACACCGGGGAGCTGTTTTTT
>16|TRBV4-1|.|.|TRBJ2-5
CASSQDLAGARETQYF
TGCGCCAGCAGCCAAGACCTTGCGGGGGCCCGAGAGACCCAGTACTTC
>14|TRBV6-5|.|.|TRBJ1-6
CASSYPDTNSPLHF
TGTGCCAGCAGTTACCCAGACACTAATTCACCCCTCCACTTT
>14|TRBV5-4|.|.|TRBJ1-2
CASSLVSGRNGYTF
TGTGCCAGCAGCTTGGTATCAGGGAGGAATGGCTACACCTTC
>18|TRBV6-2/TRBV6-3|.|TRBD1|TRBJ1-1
CASSSRTGGMSRNTEAFF
TGTGCCAGCAGTTCCAGGACAGGGGGTATGTCGCGGAACACTGAAGCTTTCTTT
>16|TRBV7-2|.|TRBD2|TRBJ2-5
CASSLGTSGPEETQYF
TGTGCCAGCAGCCTAGGGACTAGCGGGCCCGAAGAGACCCAGTACTTC
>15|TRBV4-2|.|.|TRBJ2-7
CASSQATGQTYEQYF
TGTGCCAGCAGCCAAGCAACCGGACAGACCTACGAGCAGTACTTC
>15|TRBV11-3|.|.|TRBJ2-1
CASSSSGVGYNEQFF
TGTGCCAGCAGCTCTTCAGGGGTTGGGTACAATGAGCAGTTCTTC
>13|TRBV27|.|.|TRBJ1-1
CASSLRGSPEAFF
TGTGCCAGCAGTTTAAGGGGTTCCCCTGAAGCTTTCTTT
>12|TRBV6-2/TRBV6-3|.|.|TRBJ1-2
CASSPTVYGYTF
TGTGCCAGCAGTCCAACAGTCTATGGCTACACCTTC
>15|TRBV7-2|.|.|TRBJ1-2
CASSLDGGVYGGYTF
TGTGCCAGCAGCTTAGACGGGGGAGTCTATGGAGGCTACACCTTC
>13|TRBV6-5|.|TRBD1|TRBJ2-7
CASRDRGTYEQYF
TGTGCCAGCAGGGACAGGGGCACCTACGAGCAGTACTTC
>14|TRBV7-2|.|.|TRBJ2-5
CASSFHTGRETQYF
TGTGCCAGCAGCTTCCACACAGGGAGAGAGACCCAGTACTTC
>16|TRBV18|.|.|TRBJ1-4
CASSLDIRGVGEKLFF
TGTGCCAGCTCACTCGATATCAGGGGCGTTGGTGAAAAACTGTTTTTT
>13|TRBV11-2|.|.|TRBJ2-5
CASRIASGETQYF
TGTGCCAGCAGGATAGCGAGCGGAGAGACCCAGTACTTC
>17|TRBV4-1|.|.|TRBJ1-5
CASSQPSEKNSNQPQHF
TGCGCCAGCAGCCAGCCCTCCGAGAAAAATAGCAATCAGCCCCAGCATTTT
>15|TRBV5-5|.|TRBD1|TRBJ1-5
CASSLAGTGEQPQHF
TGTGCCAGCAGCTTGGCGGGGACAGGGGAACAGCCCCAGCATTTT
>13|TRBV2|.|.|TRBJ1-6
CASITGYNSPLHF
TGTGCCAGCATAACAGGGTACAATTCACCCCTCCACTTT
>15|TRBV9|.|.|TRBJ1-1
CASSVGGQISTEAFF
TGTGCCAGCAGCGTAGGGGGACAAATCAGCACTGAAGCTTTCTTT
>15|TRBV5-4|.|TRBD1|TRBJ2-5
CASSGGTGYQETQYF
TGTGCCAGCAGCGGGGGGACAGGGTACCAAGAGACCCAGTACTTC
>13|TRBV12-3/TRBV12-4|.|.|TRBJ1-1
CASSLGAIKKAFF
TGTGCCAGCAGTTTGGGGGCTATTAAAAAAGCTTTCTTT
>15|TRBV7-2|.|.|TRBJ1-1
CASSLLTAGGTEAFF
TGTGCCAGCAGCTTATTGACAGCTGGAGGGACTGAAGCTTTCTTT
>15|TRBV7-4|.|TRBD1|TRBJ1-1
CASSFSDRGDTEAFF
TGTGCCAGCAGCTTTTCGGACAGGGGGGACACTGAAGCTTTCTTT
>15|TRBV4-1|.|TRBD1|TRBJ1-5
CASSPTGQLNQPQHF
TGCGCCAGCAGCCCCACGGGACAGTTAAATCAGCCCCAGCATTTT
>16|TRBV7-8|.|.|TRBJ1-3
CASSAELLGSGNTIYF
TGTGCCAGCAGCGCCGAACTGCTCGGCTCTGGAAACACCATATATTTT
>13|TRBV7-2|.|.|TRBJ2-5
CASSLFGQETQYF
TGTGCCAGCAGCTTATTCGGTCAAGAGACCCAGTACTTC
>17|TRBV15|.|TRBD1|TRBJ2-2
CATSRDLPTGDTGELFF
TGTGCCACCAGCAGAGACCTCCCCACAGGGGACACCGGGGAGCTGTTTTTT
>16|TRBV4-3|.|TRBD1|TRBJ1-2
CASSQLLAGTGGGYTF
TGCGCCAGCAGCCAATTATTAGCCGGGACAGGGGGCGGCTACACCTTC
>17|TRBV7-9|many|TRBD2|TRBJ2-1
CASSRKTSGVLGDEQFF
TGTGCCAGCAGCCGGAAGACTAGCGGGGTGCTCGGGGATGAGCAGTTCTTC
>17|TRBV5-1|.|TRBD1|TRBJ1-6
CASSPRTGRSYNSPLHF
TGCGCCAGCAGCCCTAGGACAGGGCGCTCCTATAATTCACCCCTCCACTTT
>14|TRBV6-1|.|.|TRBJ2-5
CASSEADWRETQYF
TGTGCCAGCAGTGAAGCTGACTGGAGGGAGACCCAGTACTTC
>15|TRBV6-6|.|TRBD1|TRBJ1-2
CASSYSRTGRDGYTF
TGTGCCAGCAGTTACTCCCGGACAGGGAGGGATGGCTACACCTTC
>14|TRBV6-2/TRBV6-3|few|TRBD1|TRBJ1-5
CASSYGTENQPQHF
TGTGCCAGCAGTTACGGGACAGAAAATCAGCCCCAGCATTTT